Described below is a single T cell receptor beta chain sequence and its context. At one boundary the junction diverges from the germline segment, which might be a read error. Time point of the sample: time of PML onset. Detection of JC virus DNA in cerebrospinal fluid confirmed PML diagnosed from clinical and MRI findings. At PML onset, T3 blood samples were taken. The entry originates in a study of multiple sclerosis patients with progressive multifocal leukoencephalopathy. The data were produced by immunoSEQ multiplex PCR, yet TCRdb's version contains in-frame clones alone and is incomplete. Of roughly 34,000 clones listed, more than 85% were seen once; the top ten hold about 3.3%. Germline assignment: CDR1 KGHSH and CDR2 LQKENI. This CDR3 has 16 residues.

The sequence was obtained from a human donor with progressive multifocal leukoencephalopathy. Sequenced material: PBMCs, taken from a patient treated with natalizumab. The V call is TRBV18, the J call TRBJ1-4; maybe TRBD1 (6 bases). Written as DNA, the CDR3 is TGTGCCAGCTCTCCACCGGGGGCGAGTTTTAATGAAAAACTGTTTTTT. Residues: CASSPPGASFNEKLFF.